Reported below is one T cell receptor beta chain. This sample was taken from a study of T cell repertoires in cytomegalovirus infection. Study background: Public TCR beta signatures marked donors with CMV infection and the matching HLA.

In TCRdb, the reads were re-called with MiXCR into one record per CDR3 protein. The repertoire holds 200,000 or so distinct CDR3 sequences, with roughly 27% as singletons. The CDR3 has 12 amino acids. V lost 4 bases, J lost 10 bases, and 11 bases lay in between. CDR1 is SGHDN, CDR2 FVKESK, per germline. This receptor was identified in a human donor in good health (CMV status not recorded). Some clones in this sample may be carry-over from other donors' samples. Material: PBMCs. The chain recombines TRBV14 with TRBJ2-1; D possibly uses TRBD1 or TRBD2 (5 bases each). CDR3 sequence reads: CASSRRDAEQFF. The CDR3 nucleotides are TGTGCCAGCAGCCGTCGGGACGCAGAGCAGTTCTTC.